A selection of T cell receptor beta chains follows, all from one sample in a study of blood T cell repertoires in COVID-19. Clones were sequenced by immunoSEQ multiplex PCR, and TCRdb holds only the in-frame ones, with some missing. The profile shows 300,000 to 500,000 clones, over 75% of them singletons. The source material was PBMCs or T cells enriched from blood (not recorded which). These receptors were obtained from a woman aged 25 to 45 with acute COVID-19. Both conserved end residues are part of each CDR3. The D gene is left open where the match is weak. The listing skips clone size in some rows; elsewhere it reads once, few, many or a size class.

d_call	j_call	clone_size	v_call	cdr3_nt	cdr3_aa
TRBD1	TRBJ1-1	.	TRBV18	TGTGCCAGCTCACCAACAGGGGGTCTCGGAGAACCTGAAGCTTTCTTT	CASSPTGGLGEPEAFF
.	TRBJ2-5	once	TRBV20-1	TGCAGTGCTAGATCAGTTGAGACCCAGTACTTC	CSARSVETQYF
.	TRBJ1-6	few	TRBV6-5	TGTGCCAGCAGTTTGGGCAGCCCAAATTCACCCCTCCACTTT	CASSLGSPNSPLHF
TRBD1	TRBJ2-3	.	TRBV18	TGTGCCAGCTCACCACCTTTTCCGGACAGGGATGGAGATACGCAGTATTTT	CASSPPFPDRDGDTQYF
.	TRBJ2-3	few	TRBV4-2	TGTGCCAGCAGCTACAGGGCTCCCAACACAGATACGCAGTATTTT	CASSYRAPNTDTQYF
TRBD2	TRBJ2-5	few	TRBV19	TGTGCCAGTAGTATCGGCTTATCAGCGGGGGGGCAAGAGACCCAGTACTTC	CASSIGLSAGGQETQYF
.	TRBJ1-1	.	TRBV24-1	TGTGCCACCGAAGAGGGGAACACTGAAGCTTTCTTT	CATEEGNTEAFF
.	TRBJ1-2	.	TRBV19	TGTGCCAGTAGTATGAAATCGGTCTATGGCTACACCTTC	CASSMKSVYGYTF
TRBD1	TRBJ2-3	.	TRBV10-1	TGCGCCAGCAGCTTCGCCGGGACAGGGGGCATAGATACGCAGTATTTT	CASSFAGTGGIDTQYF
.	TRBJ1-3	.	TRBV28	TGTGCCAGCAGTATGACAGGAAACACCATATATTTT	CASSMTGNTIYF
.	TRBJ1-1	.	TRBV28	TGTGCCAGCAGTTCCTCTTATGAAGCTTTCTTT	CASSSSYEAFF
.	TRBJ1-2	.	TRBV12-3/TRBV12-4	TGTGCCAGCAGATACAAGGGGAATGGCTACACCTTC	CASRYKGNGYTF
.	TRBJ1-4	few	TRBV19	TGTGCCAGTAGTAAGCCAGGGGCAACTAATGAAAAACTGTTTTTT	CASSKPGATNEKLFF
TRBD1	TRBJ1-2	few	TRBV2	TGTGCCAGCAGTGACAGGGGGAATATGTATGGCTACACCTTC	CASSDRGNMYGYTF
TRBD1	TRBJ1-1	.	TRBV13	TGTGCCAGCAGGGCAGGGGGAGGGAACACTGAAGCTTTCTTT	CASRAGGGNTEAFF
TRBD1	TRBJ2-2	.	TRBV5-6	TGTGCCAGCAGCTTGGCCTGGGACAGGGTCACCGGGGAGCTGTTTTTT	CASSLAWDRVTGELFF
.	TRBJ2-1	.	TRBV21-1	TGTGCCAGCAGCAATACCATGCCCCATGAGAGGGCCAAAGATCTCAATGAGCAGTTCTTC	CASSNTMPHERAKDLNEQFF
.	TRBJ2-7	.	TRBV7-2	TGTGCCAGCAGCCCGAGCCCCAGGGTGCAATACGAGCAGTACTTC	CASSPSPRVQYEQYF
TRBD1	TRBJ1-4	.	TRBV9	TGTGCCAGCAGCGTCGACAGGGGAAGCAATGAAAAACTGTTTTTT	CASSVDRGSNEKLFF
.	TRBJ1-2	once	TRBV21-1	TGTGCCAGCAGCAAAGCTGGACAGGTGTTTTATGGCTACACCTTC	CASSKAGQVFYGYTF
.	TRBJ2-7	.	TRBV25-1	TGTGCCAGCAGCTTAACCACAGGGAGCGCCAGCTACGAGCAGTACTTC	CASSLTTGSASYEQYF
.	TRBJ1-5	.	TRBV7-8	TGTGCCAGCAGCTTTTTAGGCAATCAGCCCCAGCATTTT	CASSFLGNQPQHF
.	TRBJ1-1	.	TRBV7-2	TGTGCCAGCAGCTTAGGAATCGCCAGGGACACTGAAGCTTTCTTT	CASSLGIARDTEAFF
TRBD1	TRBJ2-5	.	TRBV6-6	TGTGCCAGCAGTTACCCGGGGACAGGCCATGAGACCCAGTACTTC	CASSYPGTGHETQYF
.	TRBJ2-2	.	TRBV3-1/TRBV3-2	TGTGCCAGCAGCCGGCGCCGGGACACCGGGGAGCTGTTTTTT	CASSRRRDTGELFF
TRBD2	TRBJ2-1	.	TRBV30	TGTGCCTGGAGGGCTAGCGGGGGAAATGAGCAGTTCTTC	CAWRASGGNEQFF
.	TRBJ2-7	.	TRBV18	TGTGCCAGCTCACCATTGAAAGGGACTCCAGAGGGAGGGCAGTACTTC	CASSPLKGTPEGGQYF
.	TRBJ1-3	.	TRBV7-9	TGTGCCAGCAGCCAACGTACAGGGTATGGAAACACCATATATTTT	CASSQRTGYGNTIYF
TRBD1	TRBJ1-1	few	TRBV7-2	TGTGCCAGCAGCTTAGGACAGGGAGTAGAAACTGAAGCTTTCTTT	CASSLGQGVETEAFF
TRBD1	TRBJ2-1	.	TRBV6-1	TGTGCCAGCAGTGAACAGGGGGCATACAATGAGCAGTTCTTC	CASSEQGAYNEQFF
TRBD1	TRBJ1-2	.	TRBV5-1	TGCGCCAGCAGCCGGGGACAGGGGGGTGGCTACACCTTC	CASSRGQGGGYTF
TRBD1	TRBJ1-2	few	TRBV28	TGTGCCAGCAGTTACCCAGGGGGCGGTAGCTATGGCTACACCTTC	CASSYPGGGSYGYTF
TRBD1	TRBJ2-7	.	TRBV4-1	TGCGCCAGCAGCCAAGCAGGGACAGGGGGGCTCCAGTACTTC	CASSQAGTGGLQYF
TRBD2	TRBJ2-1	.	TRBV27	TGTGCCAGCAGCGACGGGGGGGCGATTTATAATGAGCAGTTCTTC	CASSDGGAIYNEQFF
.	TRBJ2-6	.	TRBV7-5	TGTGTCAGAAGCCTGACTAGCGGGACGGTCAACGTCCTGACTTTC	CVRSLTSGTVNVLTF
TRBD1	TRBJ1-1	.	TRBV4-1	TGCGCCAGCAGCCTGCCTCCGGGGACAGGGAACACTGAAGCTTTCTTT	CASSLPPGTGNTEAFF
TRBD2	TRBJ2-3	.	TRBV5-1	TGCGCCAGCAGCTTGGCCGCGCGGGGGGGCCGGGGTTCCGCAGATACGCAGTATTTT	CASSLAARGGRGSADTQYF
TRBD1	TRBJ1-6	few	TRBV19	TGTGCCAGTAGACCGGGACAGGGGACGAAAGGCTATAATTCACCCCTCCACTTT	CASRPGQGTKGYNSPLHF
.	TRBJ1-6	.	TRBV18	TGTGCCAGCTCATTTACACCGCGGAGCTCCTATAATTCACCCCTCCACTTT	CASSFTPRSSYNSPLHF
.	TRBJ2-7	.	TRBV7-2	TGTGCCAGCAGCTTGACAGTGGGGCGGTACGAGCAGTACTTC	CASSLTVGRYEQYF
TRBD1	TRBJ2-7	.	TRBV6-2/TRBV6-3	TGTGCCAGCAGCCCACGGACAGGTGAGAGGGCTTACGAGCAGTACTTC	CASSPRTGERAYEQYF
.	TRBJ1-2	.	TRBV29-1	TGCAGCGCCCACTTCGGGGGTGGCTACACCTTC	CSAHFGGGYTF
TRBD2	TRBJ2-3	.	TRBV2	TGTGCCAGCAGTGAATCTTGGCTAGCGGAAACAGATACGCAGTATTTT	CASSESWLAETDTQYF
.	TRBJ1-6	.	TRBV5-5	TGTGCCAGCAGCTTGATACAGGGATATAATTCACCCCTCCACTTT	CASSLIQGYNSPLHF
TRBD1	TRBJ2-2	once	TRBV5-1	TGCGCCAGCAGCTTGTATGTCCGGGACAGGAGCTCCGGGGAGCTGTTTTTT	CASSLYVRDRSSGELFF
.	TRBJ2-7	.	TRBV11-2	TGTGCCAGCAGCTTAACGGTTTTGGCAGGCGAGATCTTT	CASSLTVLAGEIF
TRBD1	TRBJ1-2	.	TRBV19	TGTGCCAGCCGGGACAGAGCATTCGCTAACTATGGCTACACCTTC	CASRDRAFANYGYTF
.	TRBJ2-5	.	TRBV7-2	TGTGCCAGCAGACAGAGGGGGAGGGGTGGTGAGACCCAGTACTTC	CASRQRGRGGETQYF
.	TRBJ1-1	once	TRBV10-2	TGCGCCAGCAGTGACAGGAACACTGAAGCTTTCTTT	CASSDRNTEAFF
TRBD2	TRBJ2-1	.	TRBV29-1	TGCAGCGTTGAGGGGGCTAGCGGGGGGAAGGATGAGCAGTTCTTC	CSVEGASGGKDEQFF
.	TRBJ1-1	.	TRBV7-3	TGTGCCAGCAGCTTCAAGAGGAACACTGAAGCTTTCTTT	CASSFKRNTEAFF
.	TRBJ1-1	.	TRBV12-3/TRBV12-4	TGTGCCAGCAGCCCCCGACAGGACACTGAAGCTTTCTTT	CASSPRQDTEAFF
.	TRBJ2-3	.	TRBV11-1	TGTGCCAGCAGCTTAGCGCTTGGCGGGGTTAGCACAGATACGCAGTATTTT	CASSLALGGVSTDTQYF
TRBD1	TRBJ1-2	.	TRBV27	TGTGCCAGCAGTTTAAGAGGGGGCGGCTATGGCTACACCTTC	CASSLRGGGYGYTF
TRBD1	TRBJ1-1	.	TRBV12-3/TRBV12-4	TGTGCCAGCAGGAAGTCAGGGGGAACTGAAGCTTTCTTT	CASRKSGGTEAFF
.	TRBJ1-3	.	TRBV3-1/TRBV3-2	TGTGCCAGCAGCCAAGTATCCGCAGGGACTTTCTCTGGAAACACCATATATTTT	CASSQVSAGTFSGNTIYF
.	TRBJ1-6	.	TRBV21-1	TGTGCCAGCAGCAGGCGGTCAGGGCTCTACTATAGCTCCTATAATTCACCCCTCCACTTT	CASSRRSGLYYSSYNSPLHF
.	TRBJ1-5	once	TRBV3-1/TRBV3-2	TGTGCCAGCAGCCACAGGGTGGGCAATCAGCCCCAGCATTTT	CASSHRVGNQPQHF
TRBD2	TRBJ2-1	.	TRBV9	TGTGCCAGCAGCGGGGAGGGCCTCCGTAGTGATGAGCAGTTCTTC	CASSGEGLRSDEQFF
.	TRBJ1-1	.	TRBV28	TGTGCCAGCAGTTCGCCCAAGGGAGGATTCGGAAACACTGAAGCTTTCTTT	CASSSPKGGFGNTEAFF